One TCR beta chain is described in this entry. Its matching antigen is unknown. Germline V gene sequence: CDR1 KGHSH, CDR2 LQKENI. The CDR3 extends over 16 amino acids. V lost 3 bases to trimming and J lost 1 base, with 13 bases between them. Sequencing used immunoSEQ multiplex PCR; TCRdb keeps in-frame clones, though not all of them. The data contain 53,000 or so clones, over 70% of them singletons. The data stem from a study of lymphopenia after photon versus proton radiotherapy. The study's findings and limits: A bigger post-nadir fall in TCR diversity correlated inversely with survival time in deceased patients. Better survival with proton therapy was suggested as possible, not demonstrated. Under photons, naive T cells and diversity fell while effector/memory populations rose. After the lymphocyte nadir, photon-treated repertoires showed oligoclonal expansion, especially of CD8+ Temra cells.

The TCR originated in a man aged 50-59 years with gastric cancer. This sample comprised peripheral blood, obtained from a patient treated with photon-based radiotherapy. This sequence joins TRBV18 and TRBJ1-3; TRBD1 is a possible D gene (5 bases). This CDR3 reads CASSPSAGGSGNTIYF. CDR3 bases: TGTGCCAGCTCACCCTCGGCGGGGGGATCTGGAAACACCATATATTTT. Supplemented by reference TRBV18 and TRBJ1-3, the full variable domain reads NAGVMQNPRHLVRRRGQEARLRCSPMKGHSHVYWYRQLPEEGLKFMVYLQKENIIDESGMPKERFSAEFPKEGPSILRIQQVVRGDSAAYFCASSPSAGGSGNTIYFGEGSWLTVV.